This record looks at one T cell receptor (beta chain) sequence and its context. Its target is not known. Mismatch with germline at one junction end may stem from a read error. The source of the sample is a study of OX40 agonist ivuxolimab in advanced cancers. Study-wide results and caveats: Expanded clones were, on average, more numerous in CD8+ T cells than in CD4+. Not determined was the antigen specificity of the expanded peripheral T cells.

Blood got drawn at baseline, again on cycle 4 day 1, and then on cycle 7 day 1. Sequenced by immunoSEQ multiplex PCR; TCRdb stores in-frame clones only, minus some. The data show tens of thousands of clones, 70% to 90% seen once. This specimen was CD4+ or CD8+ T cells sorted from blood, taken in a trial of the OX40 agonist ivuxolimab. This TCR came from an adult with an advanced solid tumor such as melanoma, head and neck, liver or kidney cancer.

Here the CDR3 DNA reads TGTGCTAGCAGCTTAGAGCCAGCGGGGGCGCGAAGGACCGGGGAGCTGTTTTTT. Encoded protein: CASSLEPAGARRTGELFF. This chain connects TRBV7-7 to TRBJ2-2; 8 bases map to TRBD2. Per the germline V gene, CDR1 is SSHAT and CDR2 is FNYEAQ (reference sequence). The CDR3 runs to 18 residues.